The 15 T cell receptor beta chains given below trace back to one sample, sequenced in a study of shared clonotypes between healthy human individuals. Assay: immunoSEQ multiplex PCR; the TCRdb copy retains only in-frame clones and omits some. The sample contains fewer than 350,000 clones, around 87% of which appear only once. The sample was memory CD8+ T cells sorted from blood. The subset denotes: CD45RO+ cells pooled with CCR7-negative TemRA cells. The receptor set was obtained from a man aged 18 to 30 in good health.

V usage is TRBV5-8 and J usage is TRBJ2-5; D gene unclear. The CDR3 is made up of 13 amino acids. V gave up 6 bases and J gave up 4 bases, with 13 bases separating them. Germline CDR1 SGHTS, CDR2 YDEGEE. CDR3 in amino acids: CASNSPPGETQYF. The DNA for the CDR3 is TGTGCCAGCAATAGCCCCCCGGGAGAGACCCAGTACTTC.

J is TRBJ2-3 and V is TRBV25-1; 8 bases are a match to TRBD1. Unmatched junction bases numbered 6, after V lost 6 bases and J lost 4 bases. There are 14 residues in the CDR3. Germline CDR1 is MGHDK and CDR2 is SYGVNS. The CDR3: CASRRTGSSDTQYF. In DNA form, the CDR3 reads TGTGCCAGCAGACGGACAGGGAGTTCAGATACGCAGTATTTT.

This sequence joins TRBV6-1 and TRBJ1-2, with D unresolved. The CDR3 is 11 amino acids. Germline lookup yields CDR1 MNHNS and CDR2 SASEGT. Trimming removed 5 bases from V and 8 bases from J, with 9 bases in between. The CDR3 reads CASSYSVGYTF. The CDR3 nucleotides are TGTGCCAGCAGTTACAGCGTCGGCTACACCTTC.

This chain uses TRBV7-9 with TRBJ2-7, with D perhaps matching TRBD1 (5 bases). V lost 4 bases and J lost 2, with 18 bases in between. The CDR3 loop spans 16 amino acids. CDR1 SEHNR and CDR2 FQNEAQ come from the germline V gene (reference sequence). The CDR3 DNA is TGTGCCAGCAGCTCCGCGAGGCAGGGCTTTACCTACGAGCAGTACTTC. Translated, it gives CASSSARQGFTYEQYF.

Only one count was recorded for this clone. The rearrangement uses TRBV10-2 and TRBJ2-4; weak D call: TRBD2 (5 bases). Germline values: CDR1 WSHSY, CDR2 SAAADI. V was pared by 3 bases and J by 4 bases, with 7 bases between. The CDR3 sequence is 13 residues long. CDR3 in DNA: TGCGCCAGCAGTGACAGCGGAAAAAACATTCAGTACTTC. It is translated as CASSDSGKNIQYF.

The chain has TRBV27 and TRBJ1-2; TRBD1 is a possible D gene (6 bases). The CDR3 totals 14 residues. The V gene's germline CDR1 is MNHEY and CDR2 SMNVEV (reference sequence). Trimming took off 3 bases at V and 5 bases at J, with 13 bases between the two ends. This CDR3 reads CASSFAGALYGYTF. The CDR3 DNA reads as TGTGCCAGCAGTTTCGCAGGGGCCCTATATGGCTACACCTTC.

The V and J genes are TRBV6-4 and TRBJ1-2, with a possible D match to TRBD1 (5 bases). Germline assignment: CDR1 MRHNA and CDR2 SNTAGT. The CDR3 loop spans 15 amino acids. The V gene lost 0 bases and the J gene lost 0 bases, with 8 bases spanning the gap. CDR3 sequence reads: CASSDSGHTNYGYTF. In nucleotides, the CDR3 is TGTGCCAGCAGTGACTCAGGACATACTAACTATGGCTACACCTTC.

CDR3 residues: CASSIDSGYYGYTF. For the CDR3, the DNA is TGTGCCAGTAGTATAGATTCGGGCTACTATGGCTACACCTTC. The chain carries TRBV19 and TRBJ1-2; D is undetermined. Germline V CDR1 and CDR2: LNHDA, SQIVND (reference sequence). CDR3 length: 14 amino acids. Deletions cut 0 bases from V and 3 bases from J, with 8 bases between.

V is TRBV28 and J is TRBJ1-6; no clear D gene. CDR3 length: 13 amino acids. V was cut by 4 bases and J by 9 bases, with 10 bases left in between. Looked up from germline, CDR1 is MDHEN and CDR2 is SYDVKM. The CDR3 sequence is CASSSGPGSPLHF. DNA for the CDR3: TGTGCCAGCAGTTCAGGACCAGGTTCACCCCTCCACTTT.

Remarks on this clone: A far more abundant clone sits one base away, making this likely a read error. V is TRBV4-1 and J is TRBJ2-7; 8 nucleotides agree with TRBD1. CDR3 length: 15 residues. The V and J ends lost 4 bases and 7 bases, in that order; junction bases with no gene match: 12. CDR1 and CDR2 (germline): MGHRA, YSYEKL. The DNA of the CDR3 is TGCGCCAGCAGCCCTACCCTAAGGACAGGGTATGAGCAGTACTTC. Its translation: CASSPTLRTGYEQYF.

This chain links TRBV28 with TRBJ2-7, with 7 bases that match TRBD1. The CDR3 totals 13 residues. V was clipped by 10 bases and J by 2 bases; unmatched bases: 8. Germline V CDR1 and CDR2: MDHEN, SYDVKM. The CDR3 protein is CATEGASPYEQYF. In DNA, the CDR3 is TGTGCCACAGAGGGGGCCTCCCCCTACGAGCAGTACTTC. Based on the CDR3 plus reference TRBV28 and TRBJ2-7, the full variable domain is DVKVTQSSRYLVKRTGEKVFLECVQDMDHENMFWYRQDPGLGLRLIYFSYDVKMKEKGDIPEGYSVSREKKERFSLILESASTNQTSMYLCATEGASPYEQYFGPGTRLTVT.

This clone came up a few times. This chain links TRBV2 with TRBJ1-2; D gene unclear. The length of the CDR3 is 14 residues. The germline V and J ends were trimmed by 0 bases and 5 bases, with 10 bases remaining between them. The germline CDR1 and CDR2 sequences are SNHLY and FYNNEI. Here the CDR3 DNA reads TGTGCCAGCAGTGAAGCTTACATCGAATATGGCTACACCTTC. Translating gives CASSEAYIEYGYTF.

V and J are TRBV5-1 and TRBJ2-7; no definite D call. Germline V lookup: CDR1 SGHRS, CDR2 YFSETQ. V gave up 0 bases and J gave up 5 bases, with 15 bases separating them. The CDR3 consists of 15 residues. The CDR3 DNA sequence: TGCGCCAGCAGCTTGGCCCTCGGAGAGCACCACGAGCAGTACTTC. Protein product: CASSLALGEHHEQYF.

The CDR3 coding sequence is TGTGCCAGCAGCAAGGGACACGTGAACACTGAAGCTTTCTTT. Translation: CASSKGHVNTEAFF. This chain joins TRBV2 and TRBJ1-1; tentatively, D is TRBD1 (6 bases). V was shortened by 6 bases and J by 0 bases, with 11 bases between the two germline ends. This CDR3 has 14 amino acids. Germline V gives CDR1 SNHLY, CDR2 FYNNEI.

The rearrangement uses TRBV7-2 and TRBJ1-5, with 7 positions matching TRBD1. CDR1 is SGHTA, CDR2 FQGNSA, per germline. The CDR3 totals 16 residues. Trimming removed 5 bases from V and 0 bases from J; junction bases left unmatched: 7. This CDR3 reads CASSLRQGYSNQPQHF. As DNA, the CDR3 is TGTGCCAGCAGCCTGAGACAGGGCTATAGCAATCAGCCCCAGCATTTT.